This T cell receptor (beta chain) was sequenced in a study of T cells after yellow fever vaccination. From the 5' RACE reads, TCRdb called clonotypes with MiXCR, one entry per CDR3 protein. The table shows 250,000 or so distinct CDR3 sequences, with about 3.7% occurring only once. This clonotype was counted many times. Here the sequenced sample was PBMCs, taken 15 days after the yellow fever booster vaccination. This TCR derives from a young man who received the YFV17D yellow fever vaccine.

CDR3 nucleotides: TGTGCCAGCAGTCATCCCGGGACAGGGGAACGTCGGGGCTCCTACAATGAGCAGTTCTTC. Translating it yields CASSHPGTGERRGSYNEQFF. The chain uses TRBV4-2 and TRBJ2-1, with 10 bases fitting TRBD1. CDR3 size: 20 residues. Germline trimming cut 6 bases from V and 0 bases from J; bases unmatched to any gene: 17. From germline, CDR1 is LGHNA and CDR2 YNFKEQ.